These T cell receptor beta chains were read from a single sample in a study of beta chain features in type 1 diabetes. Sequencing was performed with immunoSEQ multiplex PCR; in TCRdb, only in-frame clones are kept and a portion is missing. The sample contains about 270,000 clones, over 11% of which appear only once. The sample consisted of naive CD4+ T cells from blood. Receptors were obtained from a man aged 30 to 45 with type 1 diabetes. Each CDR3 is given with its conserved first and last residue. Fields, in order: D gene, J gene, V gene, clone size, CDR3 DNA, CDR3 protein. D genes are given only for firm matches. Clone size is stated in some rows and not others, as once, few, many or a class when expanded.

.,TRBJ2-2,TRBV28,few,TGTGCCAGCAGACGGCTCCCCGGGGGCACCGGGGAGCTGTTTTTT,CASRRLPGGTGELFF
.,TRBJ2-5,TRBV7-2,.,TGTGCCAGCAGCTTGGGGGGAAAGACCCAGTACTTC,CASSLGGKTQYF
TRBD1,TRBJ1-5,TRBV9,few,TGTGCCAGCAGTTCACAGGGGAGCAATCAGCCCCAGCATTTT,CASSSQGSNQPQHF
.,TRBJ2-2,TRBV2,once,TGTGCCAGCAGGGGCGAATCATACATCGGGGAGCTGTTTTTT,CASRGESYIGELFF
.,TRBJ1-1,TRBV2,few,TGTGCCAGCAGGGACACCTGGAACACTGAAGCTTTCTTT,CASRDTWNTEAFF
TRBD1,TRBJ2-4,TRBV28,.,TGTGCCAGCAGCCTAGCCTCAGGGGGCGCGCCCAAAAACATTCAGTACTTC,CASSLASGGAPKNIQYF
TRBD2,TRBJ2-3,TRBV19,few,TGTGCCAGTAGTATGCGGGAGAGGGATACGCAGTATTTT,CASSMRERDTQYF
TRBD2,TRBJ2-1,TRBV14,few,TGTGCCAGCAGCCCACTTGGGACTATCAATGAGCAGTTCTTC,CASSPLGTINEQFF
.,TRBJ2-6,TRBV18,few,TGTGCCAGCTCACCCCGTGGTAGTTCTGGGGCCAACGTCCTGACTTTC,CASSPRGSSGANVLTF
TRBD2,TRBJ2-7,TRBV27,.,TGTGCCAGCAGTTCGGTAGCGGGAGGTTCCTACGAGCAGTACTTC,CASSSVAGGSYEQYF
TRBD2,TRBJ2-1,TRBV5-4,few,TGTGCCAGCAGCTCCAGACTGACTAGCGGGAGTCTAGGGTCCTACAATGAGCAGTTCTTC,CASSSRLTSGSLGSYNEQFF
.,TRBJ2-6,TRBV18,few,TGTGCCAGCTCACCTAACCAGGGGCCTGGGGCCAACGTCCTGACTTTC,CASSPNQGPGANVLTF
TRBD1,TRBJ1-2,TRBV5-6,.,TGTGCCAGCAGTTACCGGGACAGGGGCAGTTATGATGGCTACACCTTC,CASSYRDRGSYDGYTF
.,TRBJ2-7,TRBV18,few,TGTGCCAGCTCAACTTCTGAGGCCTACGAGCAGTACTTC,CASSTSEAYEQYF
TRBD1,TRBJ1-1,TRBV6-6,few,TGTGCCAGCAGTCGACAGGGAAGTACTGAAGCTTTCTTT,CASSRQGSTEAFF
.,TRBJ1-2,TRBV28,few,TGTGCCAGCAGTTTTAGCGGGGGAAACAGGGCACATGGCTACACCTTC,CASSFSGGNRAHGYTF
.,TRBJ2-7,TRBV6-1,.,TGTGCCAGCATGGACACCTCCTACGAGCAGTACTTC,CASMDTSYEQYF
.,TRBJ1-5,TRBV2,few,TGTGCCAGCAGTGACTCACTTGGAGATCAGCCCCAGCATTTT,CASSDSLGDQPQHF
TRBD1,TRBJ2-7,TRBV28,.,TGTGCCAGCACCATCATGACAGGGGGCTACTACGAGCAGTACTTC,CASTIMTGGYYEQYF
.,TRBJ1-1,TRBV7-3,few,TGTGCCAGCAGCTTGACAGGTGTGAACACTGAAGCTTTCTTT,CASSLTGVNTEAFF
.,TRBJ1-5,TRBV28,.,TGTGCCAGCAGTCCCCCGTATAGTTCCCAGCATTTT,CASSPPYSSQHF
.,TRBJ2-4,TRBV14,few,TGTGCCAGCAGCCAGGGCCGAGCCAAAAACATTCAGTACTTC,CASSQGRAKNIQYF
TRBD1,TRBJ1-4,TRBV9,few,TGTGCCAGCAGCGTGACTTTTGGGACAGCTGAAAAACTGTTTTTT,CASSVTFGTAEKLFF
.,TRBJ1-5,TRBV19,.,TGTGCCAGTAGTATCCCGGGGAGTAGTCAGCCCCAGCATTTT,CASSIPGSSQPQHF
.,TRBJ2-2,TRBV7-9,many,TGTGCCGTTGCCCGGGAGATCGGGGAGCTGTTTTTT,CAVAREIGELFF
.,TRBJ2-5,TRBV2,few,TGTGCCAGCATGAGGGAGGAGTACCAAGAGACCCAGTACTTC,CASMREEYQETQYF
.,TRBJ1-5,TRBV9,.,TGTGCCAGCAGCCTTGACCAAGGCGGTCAGCCCCAGCATTTT,CASSLDQGGQPQHF
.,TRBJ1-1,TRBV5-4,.,TGTGCCAGCAGTAAACAGGGAGAGAACACTGAAGCTTTCTTT,CASSKQGENTEAFF
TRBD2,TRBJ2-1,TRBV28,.,TGTGCCAGCACCCGGGGGAGGGGTTATAGCTCCTACAATGAGCAGTTCTTC,CASTRGRGYSSYNEQFF
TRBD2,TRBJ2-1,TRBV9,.,TGTGCCAGCAGCGCTCTTTCGGCTGCGGGAGGTAGGAATGAGCAGTTCTTC,CASSALSAAGGRNEQFF
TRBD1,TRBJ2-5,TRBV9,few,TGTGCCAGCAGCGTAGGACCCGACAGGGAAGAGACCCAGTACTTC,CASSVGPDREETQYF
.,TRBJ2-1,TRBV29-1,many,TGCAGCCCGTTGAGGGTGGTAGGGTCCGAGCAGTTCTTC,CSPLRVVGSEQFF
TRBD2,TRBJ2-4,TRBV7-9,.,TGTGCCAGCAGCCCATCCCCCCGGAGCGGGAGCGGTTCCAAAAACATTCAGTACTTC,CASSPSPRSGSGSKNIQYF
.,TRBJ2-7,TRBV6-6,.,TGTGCCAGCAGTTACGACAGATCCTACGAGCAGTACTTC,CASSYDRSYEQYF
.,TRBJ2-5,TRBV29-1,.,TGCAGCGTTTGGGAGACAAAACAAGAGACCCAGTACTTC,CSVWETKQETQYF
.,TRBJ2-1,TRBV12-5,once,TGTGCTAGTGGTTTGGCATCCACCGGTGAGCAGTTCTTC,CASGLASTGEQFF
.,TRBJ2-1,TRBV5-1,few,TGCGCCAGCAGCTTGGCGTGGGGGGATGAGCAGTTCTTC,CASSLAWGDEQFF
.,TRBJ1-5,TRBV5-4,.,TGTGCCAGCACCCGAGGGGGAAGCAATCAGCCCCAGCATTTT,CASTRGGSNQPQHF
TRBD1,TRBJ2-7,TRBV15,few,TGTGCCACCAGCAGAGATCGGGACAGGAGCTCCTACGAGCAGTACTTC,CATSRDRDRSSYEQYF
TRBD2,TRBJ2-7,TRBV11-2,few,TGTGCCAGCATGGGAGGGGTGGTCTACGAGCAGTACTTC,CASMGGVVYEQYF
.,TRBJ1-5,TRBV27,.,TGTGCCAGCAGTTTATACGGCAGGGGCGGTCAGCCCCAGCATTTT,CASSLYGRGGQPQHF
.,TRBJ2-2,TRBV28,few,TGTGCCAGCAGTTTTGACAGATCCGGGGAGCTGTTTTTT,CASSFDRSGELFF
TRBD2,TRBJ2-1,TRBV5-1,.,TGCGCCAGCAGCTTACCTAGCGGGAGCTACAATGAGCAGTTCTTC,CASSLPSGSYNEQFF
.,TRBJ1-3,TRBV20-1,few,TGCAGTGCACAGACTGGAAACACCATATATTTT,CSAQTGNTIYF
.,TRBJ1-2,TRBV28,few,TGTGCCAGCAGTTTCTCTCAGTTCTATGGCTACACCTTC,CASSFSQFYGYTF
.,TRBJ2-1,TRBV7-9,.,TGTGCCAGCAGCCCAGGTAGTTACTCCTACAATGAGCAGTTCTTC,CASSPGSYSYNEQFF
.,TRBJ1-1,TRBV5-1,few,TGCGCCAGCAGCTTGGTAGAGAATCTGAACACTGAAGCTTTCTTT,CASSLVENLNTEAFF
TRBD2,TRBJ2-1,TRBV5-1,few,TGCGCCAGCAGCTTGTGGACTAGCGGGAGCAATGAGCAGTTCTTC,CASSLWTSGSNEQFF
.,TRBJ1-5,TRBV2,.,TGTGCCAGCAGCTCGACAGGTAGGGATCAGCCCCAGCATTTT,CASSSTGRDQPQHF
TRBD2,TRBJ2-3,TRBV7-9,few,TGTGCCAGCAGCTCGCCGACTAGCGGGAGGGTAGATACGCAGTATTTT,CASSSPTSGRVDTQYF
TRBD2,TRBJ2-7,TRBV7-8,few,TGTGCCAGCAGCCCGCGGATAGCGGGGGACTCCTACGAGCAGTACTTC,CASSPRIAGDSYEQYF
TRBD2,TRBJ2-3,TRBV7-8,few,TGTGCCAGCAGCTCCGGACTAGCGGGAGGTGCAGATACGCAGTATTTT,CASSSGLAGGADTQYF